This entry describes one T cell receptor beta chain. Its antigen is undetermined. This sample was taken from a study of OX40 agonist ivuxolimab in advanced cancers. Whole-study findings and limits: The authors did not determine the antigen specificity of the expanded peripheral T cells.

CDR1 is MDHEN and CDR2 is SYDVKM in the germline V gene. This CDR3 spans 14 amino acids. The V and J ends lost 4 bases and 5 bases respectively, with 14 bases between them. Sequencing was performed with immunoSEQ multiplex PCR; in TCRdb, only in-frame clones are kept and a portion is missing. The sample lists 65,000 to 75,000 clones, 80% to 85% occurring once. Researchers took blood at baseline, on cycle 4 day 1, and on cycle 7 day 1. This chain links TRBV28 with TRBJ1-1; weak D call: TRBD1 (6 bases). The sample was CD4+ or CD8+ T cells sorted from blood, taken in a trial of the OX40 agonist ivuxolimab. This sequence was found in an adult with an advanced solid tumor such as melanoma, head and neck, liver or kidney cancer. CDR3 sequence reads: CASSSGASRTEAFF. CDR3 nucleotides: TGTGCCAGCAGTTCAGGGGCGAGTAGGACTGAAGCTTTCTTT.